The clone carrying this T cell receptor beta chain appeared a few times. The data belong to a study of blood T cell repertoires in COVID-19. On the study more broadly: Spain, Italy and the United States supplied samples that represented acute and convalescent COVID-19.

The Seattle patients joined while their infection was active and were tracked longitudinally afterward. Data came from immunoSEQ multiplex PCR; TCRdb stores just in-frame clones and leaves some out. The table includes a few hundred thousand clones, 75% to 85% detected once. The sample consisted of peripheral blood. This clonotype was sampled from a woman between 65 and 79 years old with COVID-19, enrolled during active disease.

CDR3 sequence: CASSANPLAGEQFF. CDR3 DNA sequence: TGTGCCAGCAGCGCCAACCCCCTAGCGGGGGAGCAGTTCTTC. The gene calls are TRBV9 and TRBJ2-1; 9 bases are shared with TRBD2. V shed 3 bases, J shed 10 bases, and the junction held 8 bases outside the gene matches. This CDR3 has 14 residues. CDR1 is SGDLS, CDR2 YYNGEE, per germline.